Below are 3 T cell receptor beta chains sequenced from a single sample in a study of tumor and adjacent non-tumor tissue in lung cancer (dated by TCRdb to between 2017 and 2018). Libraries came from multiplex PCR. This sample was sequenced with an Illumina HiSeq 2500. TCRbeta libraries were constructed through three rounds of nested PCR with primers (Table S4) according to protocols adapted from ARM-PCR. The public sequencing data were trimmed at Q25 with fastp and processed into clonotypes with MiXCR by TCRdb, which kept only in-frame beta chains. For every CDR3 protein sequence, its rows merge into one entry that carries the most common genes and DNA. The sample table records some 51,000 distinct CDR3 sequences; less than 70% of these occur just once. The ten largest clones represent roughly 30% of the sample. RNA was isolated from bulk, unsorted tissue, and RNA quality was assessed with a NanoDrop ND-1000 and an Agilent 2100. For the normal lung samples, distant non-tumor tissue was collected more than 3 cm away from the tumor edge.

The specimen sequenced was distant non-tumor lung tissue. The receptors stem from a woman between 65 and 79 years old with non-small cell lung cancer.

In its sample, this clonotype was seen once. Because the CDR3 is missing its conserved closing phenylalanine or tryptophan, this is likely a read error. The rearrangement joins TRBV7-8 to TRBJ2-5; D is unclear. The CDR3 runs to 14 residues. Germline V lookup: CDR1 SGHVS, CDR2 FQNEAQ. V lost 4 bases, J lost 3 bases, and 12 bases lay in between. The CDR3 nucleotides are TGTGCCAGCAGCTCTGCCAGACCCAAAGAGACCCAGTACTAC. Protein product: CASSSARPKETQYY.

The chain uses TRBV6-1 and TRBJ2-7; D may be TRBD1 (6 bases). The CDR3 consists of 14 residues. Looked up from germline, CDR1 is MNHNS and CDR2 is SASEGT. The V end lost 5 bases, the J end lost 2 bases, and 13 bases lay between the germline ends. The CDR3 nucleotides read TGTGCCAGCAGTTACCGACAGGACGCCTACGAGCAGTACTTC. Encoded protein: CASSYRQDAYEQYF.

A single count supports this clonotype. The chain joins TRBV6-5 to TRBJ2-3; D not certain. Germline CDR1 is MNHEY and CDR2 is SVGAGI. There are 15 residues in the CDR3. CDR3 sequence reads: CTGSYSFTNTDTQYF. DNA of the CDR3: TGTACCGGCAGTTACTCGTTTACGAACACAGATACGCAGTATTTT.